Listed here are 23 T cell receptor beta chains from one sample, sequenced in a study of T cells after yellow fever vaccination. TCRdb called the 5' RACE reads again in MiXCR, with one record for every CDR3 protein. Of over 200,000 distinct CDR3 sequences in the sample, 6.5% to 7.5% are singletons; the top ten hold approximately 1%. The material was CD4+ T cells sorted from PBMCs, obtained on the day of the yellow fever booster vaccination. All receptors derive from a young man who received the YFV17D yellow fever vaccine.

This clonotype was recorded many times. The V call is TRBV24-1, the J call TRBJ2-1, with D tentatively TRBD2 (8 bases). CDR3 length: 18 residues. Germline CDR1 reads KGHDR; CDR2 reads SFDVKD. Trimming removed 5 bases at V and 6 bases at J, with 25 bases between. The CDR3 loop reads CATSAVPGRDSGGNEQFF. The CDR3 DNA reads as TGTGCCACCAGTGCTGTCCCGGGTCGGGACAGCGGGGGCAATGAGCAGTTCTTC.

In this sample, this clonotype turned up a few times. The chain links TRBV9 to TRBJ2-6; D is unclear. This CDR3 has 13 residues. Germline CDR1 is SGDLS and CDR2 is YYNGEE. V was cut by 4 bases and J by 4 bases, with 6 bases left in between. The CDR3 loop reads CASSSFGANVLTF. DNA for the CDR3: TGTGCCAGCAGCTCCTTCGGGGCCAACGTCCTGACTTTC. The whole variable domain, remainder taken from reference TRBV9 and TRBJ2-6, is DSGVTQTPKHLITATGQRVTLRCSPRSGDLSVYWYQQSLDQGLQFLIQYYNGEERAKGNILERFSAQQFPDLHSELNLSSLELGDSALYFCASSSFGANVLTFGAGSRLTVL.

The chain recombines TRBV29-1 with TRBJ1-5, with TRBD1 identical over 8 bases. Germline values: CDR1 SQVTM, CDR2 ANQGSEA. V dropped 6 bases and J dropped 6; count of bases not matched to a gene: 10. The CDR3 is 14 residues long. As DNA, the CDR3 is TGCAGCGTGGCGGACAGGGAGGGAGGTCAGCCCCAGCATTTT. Translation gives CSVADREGGQPQHF.

This clonotype showed up just a few times. V usage is TRBV5-5 and J usage is TRBJ2-6; perhaps D is TRBD1 or TRBD2 (7 bases each). The CDR3 is 18 amino acids. CDR1 is SGHKS, CDR2 YYEKEE, per germline (reference sequence). Trimming cost V 0 bases and J 2 bases, with 15 bases left between them. The CDR3 is CASSLVAGGAPGANVLTF. The CDR3 nucleotides read TGTGCCAGCAGCTTGGTTGCAGGGGGGGCTCCTGGGGCCAACGTCCTGACTTTC.

This clonotype was found many times. J is TRBJ2-7 and V is TRBV28, with D possibly called TRBD1 or TRBD2 (5 bases each). This CDR3 comprises 13 residues. The V gene's germline CDR1 is MDHEN and CDR2 SYDVKM. V was clipped by 9 bases and J by 2 bases, with 14 bases between them. The CDR3 nucleotides read TGTGCCAGTTCAACCGGGGCCGCCTACGAGCAGTACTTC. It specifies CASSTGAAYEQYF.

This clonotype was seen only a few times. The J gene is TRBJ2-2, the V gene TRBV20-1, with 10 bases that match TRBD2. Germline values: CDR1 DFQATT, CDR2 SNEGSKA (reference sequence). V lost 0 bases, J lost 5 bases, and 9 bases stayed unmatched. The CDR3 has 17 amino acids. CDR3: CSAREFSSGRSTGELFF. The CDR3 region has the DNA TGCAGTGCTAGAGAATTTTCTAGCGGGAGAAGTACCGGGGAGCTGTTTTTT.

This clonotype was counted between two and nine times. The gene calls are TRBV3-1 and TRBJ2-3, with a tentative D call TRBD1 (5 bases). The V and J ends lost 4 bases and 1 base respectively, with 15 bases between them. Germline V gives CDR1 LGHDT, CDR2 YNNKEL (reference sequence). The CDR3 sequence is 16 residues long. CDR3 sequence: CASSPQWGRGTDTQYF. The CDR3 region has the DNA TGTGCCAGCAGCCCTCAGTGGGGCAGGGGCACAGATACGCAGTATTTT.

The chain is built from TRBV19 and TRBJ2-1; a possible D gene is TRBD2 (5 bases). V was shortened by 6 bases and J by 6 bases, with 15 bases between the two germline ends. This CDR3 is built from 14 residues. Germline CDR1 and CDR2: LNHDA and SQIVND (reference sequence). CDR3 in DNA: TGTGCCAGTAGAGATTTAGAGGGCCTCAATGAGCAGTTCTTC. Amino acid sequence: CASRDLEGLNEQFF.

This clonotype has more than one count but fewer than ten. This chain uses TRBV20-1 with TRBJ1-2; 7 bases map to TRBD1. The germline CDR1 and CDR2 sequences are DFQATT and SNEGSKA (reference sequence). This CDR3 has 12 amino acids. J lost 7 bases, V lost 7 bases, and 9 bases had no gene match. The CDR3 bases are TGCAGTGTCAGGATCAGGGGGGGTGGCTACACCTTC. Its protein product is CSVRIRGGGYTF.

The chain employs TRBV15 and TRBJ2-1; 10 nucleotides align to TRBD2. With V trimmed by 1 base and J by 7 bases, 4 bases remained unmatched. The CDR3 covers 15 residues. CDR1 LNHNV and CDR2 YYDKDF come from the germline V gene (reference sequence). The CDR3 sequence is CATSRVSGRGNEQFF. The CDR3 region has the DNA TGTGCCACCAGCAGAGTCAGCGGGAGGGGGAATGAGCAGTTCTTC.

Points on this clonotype: A single base separates this from a much larger clone, so it may be a read error. V and J are TRBV7-2 and TRBJ2-7; D perhaps matches TRBD1 (9 bases). From germline, CDR1 is SGHTA and CDR2 FQGNSA. Trimming took off 9 bases at V and 12 bases at J, with 24 bases between the two ends. This CDR3 region has 13 residues. CDR3 nucleotides: TGTGCCAGAAGCGGGGGAGGGGGGACAGGGTCGTACTTC. Amino acid sequence: CARSGGGGTGSYF.

The genes are TRBV20-1 and TRBJ2-3; 10 nucleotides align to TRBD2. From germline, CDR1 is DFQATT and CDR2 SNEGSKA (reference sequence). J was trimmed by 6 bases and V by 5 bases; bases with no gene match: 14. CDR3 size: 16 residues. CDR3 nucleotide sequence: TGCAGTGCTGCCGATATACTAGCGGGAACGTATGATACGCAGTATTTT. Its translation is CSAADILAGTYDTQYF.

This clonotype has ten or more counts. This sequence joins TRBV12-5 and TRBJ1-5; D remains unclear. V was trimmed by 5 bases and J by 7 bases, leaving 3 bases between them. The germline gives CDR1 LGHNT, CDR2 FRNRAP. This CDR3 has 10 residues. This chain's CDR3 is CASGTQPQHF. CDR3 coding DNA: TGTGCTAGTGGTACGCAGCCCCAGCATTTT.

About this clonotype itself: A much larger clone sits a single nucleotide away, making a read error possible. The chain has TRBV18 and TRBJ2-3; maybe TRBD2 (6 bases). This CDR3 region has 13 residues. Germline lookup yields CDR1 KGHSH and CDR2 LQKENI. The DNA of the CDR3 is TGTGCCAGCTCACCCGGAGGGCCCGATACGCACTATTTT. Residues: CASSPGGPDTHYF. The variable domain in full, completed from reference TRBV18 and TRBJ2-3, reads NAGVMQNPRHLVRRRGQEARLRCSPMKGHSHVYWYRQLPEEGLKFMVYLQKENIIDESGMPKERFSAEFPKEGPSILRIQQVVRGDSAAYFCASSPGGPDTHYFGPGTRLTVL.

This clonotype was observed many times. The chain links TRBV12-3 or TRBV12-4 to TRBJ1-2; TRBD1 is a possible D gene (5 bases). The CDR3 contains 14 residues. V was pared by 6 bases and J by 8 bases, with 19 bases between. CDR3 loop: CASSEQDGVRGYTF. The CDR3 nucleotides read TGTGCCAGCAGCGAACAGGATGGGGTGCGAGGCTACACCTTC.

The chain uses TRBV3-1 and TRBJ2-7, with TRBD2 matching over 9 bases. The CDR3 extends over 15 amino acids. In germline, CDR1 is LGHDT, CDR2 YNNKEL (reference sequence). V lost 11 bases, J lost 5 bases, and 16 bases stayed unmatched. CDR3 residues: CACCHRGGREHEQYF. CDR3 DNA sequence: TGTGCCTGCTGCCATCGCGGCGGGAGGGAACACGAGCAGTACTTC.

The sample holds many counts of this clonotype. The CDR3 loop is CAWSSPIAKNIQYF. The CDR3 region has the DNA TGTGCCTGGAGTTCCCCGATAGCCAAAAACATTCAGTACTTC. The gene calls are TRBV30 and TRBJ2-4; D gene ambiguous. This CDR3 is 14 amino acids long. The germline CDR1 and CDR2 sequences are GTSNPN and SVGIG (reference sequence). Trimming pared 2 bases from V and 0 bases from J, leaving 8 bases between.

This chain uses TRBV6-1 with TRBJ2-7, with D possibly matching TRBD1 (5 bases). CDR1 is MNHNS and CDR2 is SASEGT in the germline V gene. V lost 7 bases to trimming and J lost 4 bases, with 14 bases between them. This CDR3 contains 13 residues. This CDR3 reads CASTQGGGYEQYF. For the CDR3, the DNA is TGTGCCAGCACTCAGGGTGGCGGATACGAGCAGTACTTC.

This clonotype has just a few counts. This chain joins TRBV5-1 and TRBJ2-3; D may be TRBD1 (6 bases). This CDR3 is 15 amino acids long. The V gene's germline CDR1 is SGHRS and CDR2 YFSETQ. V was trimmed by 4 bases and J by 1 base, leaving 13 bases between them. The CDR3 DNA is TGCGCCAGCAGCCAAACAGGGACCCGCACAGATACGCAGTATTTT. Its protein product is CASSQTGTRTDTQYF. The full variable domain, completed using reference TRBV5-1 and TRBJ2-3, is KAGVTQTPRYLIKTRGQQVTLSCSPISGHRSVSWYQQTPGQGLQFLFEYFSETQRNKGNFPGRFSGRQFSNSRSEMNVSTLELGDSALYLCASSQTGTRTDTQYFGPGTRLTVL.

This clonotype has just a few counts. J is TRBJ2-3 and V is TRBV12-3 or TRBV12-4, with 10 nucleotides matching TRBD2. The trim removed 6 bases at V and 0 bases at J, leaving 6 bases unmatched. This CDR3 has 16 residues. The CDR3 sequence: CASRPPSGSSTDTQYF. Written as DNA, the CDR3 is TGTGCCAGCAGGCCTCCTAGCGGGAGCAGCACAGATACGCAGTATTTT.

This clonotype was observed at least ten times. This chain joins TRBV20-1 and TRBJ2-7; D gene ambiguous. The V end was cut by 0 bases, the J end by 2 bases, with 5 bases between. The CDR3 sequence is 12 residues long. In germline, CDR1 is DFQATT, CDR2 SNEGSKA (reference sequence). The DNA of the CDR3 is TGCAGTGCTAGAGATTTGACCTACGAGCAGTACTTC. Its protein product is CSARDLTYEQYF.

This clonotype was recorded at least ten times. The rearrangement links TRBV7-2 to TRBJ2-3; D gene uncertain. CDR3 length: 11 residues. Trimming left V 2 bases short and J 6 bases short, with 3 bases between. Per the germline V gene, CDR1 is SGHTA and CDR2 is FQGNSA. As DNA, the CDR3 is TGTGCCAGCAGCTTAAAGGATACGCAGTATTTT. This codes for CASSLKDTQYF.

This clonotype was seen repeatedly, ten times or more. The chain recombines TRBV23-1 with TRBJ2-1; perhaps TRBD2 as D (6 bases). TRBV23-1 is placed among ORFs of uncertain function. The CDR3 has 19 residues. The germline V and J ends were trimmed by 0 bases and 8 bases, with 26 bases remaining between them. The chain's CDR3 is CASSQSQGRGRELAHEQFF. In nucleotides, the CDR3 is TGCGCCAGCAGTCAATCGCAGGGACGGGGACGAGAACTAGCCCATGAGCAGTTCTTC.